These T cell receptor beta chains were read from a single sample in a study of T-cell reconstitution after alpha-beta-depleted transplantation in children. TCRdb used MiXCR to reprocess the PCR reads, holding one entry per CDR3 protein. The sample lists hundreds of thousands of distinct CDR3 sequences; under 15% were seen once. The sequencing used PBMCs, collected before TCRalphabeta/CD19-depleted stem cell transplant. The origin of the receptors is a girl aged 2 to 9 with congenital amegakaryocytic thrombocytopenia, due to receive a stem cell transplant. Each CDR3 is given with its conserved first and last residue. The order of the fields is CDR3 protein, CDR3 DNA, clone size, D gene, J gene, V gene. D genes are given only for firm matches. Where a row states a size, it is once, few, many or the class of an expanded clone; other rows omit it.

CDR3 protein: CSARVGLVGNTIYF; CDR3 DNA: TGCAGTGCTAGAGTTGGGCTAGTCGGAAACACCATATATTTT; clone size: many; D gene: .; J gene: TRBJ1-3; V gene: TRBV20-1
CDR3 protein: CASTRGWDTEAFF; CDR3 DNA: TGTGCCAGCACCAGAGGTTGGGACACTGAAGCTTTCTTT; clone size: few; D gene: .; J gene: TRBJ1-1; V gene: TRBV12-3/TRBV12-4
CDR3 protein: CSVFAGHNEQFF; CDR3 DNA: TGCAGCGTTTTCGCGGGGCACAATGAGCAGTTCTTC; clone size: many; D gene: .; J gene: TRBJ2-1; V gene: TRBV29-1
CDR3 protein: CASSSGTGEYGYTF; CDR3 DNA: TGTGCCAGCAGTTCCGGGACAGGCGAGTATGGCTACACCTTC; clone size: many; D gene: TRBD1; J gene: TRBJ1-2; V gene: TRBV7-9
CDR3 protein: CSAGDRLAEKLFF; CDR3 DNA: TGCAGTGCTGGGGACAGGTTGGCAGAAAAACTGTTTTTT; clone size: many; D gene: TRBD1; J gene: TRBJ1-4; V gene: TRBV20-1
CDR3 protein: CASSLTGGRNTIYF; CDR3 DNA: TGTGCCAGCAGTTTAACAGGGGGCAGAAACACCATATATTTT; clone size: many; D gene: TRBD1; J gene: TRBJ1-3; V gene: TRBV12-3/TRBV12-4
CDR3 protein: CASSLDGRGYNEQFF; CDR3 DNA: TGCGCCAGCAGCTTGGACGGGAGGGGCTACAATGAGCAGTTCTTC; clone size: many; D gene: TRBD2; J gene: TRBJ2-1; V gene: TRBV5-1
CDR3 protein: CSAIPGQEVFSYEQYF; CDR3 DNA: TGCAGTGCTATCCCGGGACAGGAAGTTTTTTCCTACGAGCAGTACTTC; clone size: .; D gene: TRBD1; J gene: TRBJ2-7; V gene: TRBV20-1
CDR3 protein: CASSQQGANTGELFF; CDR3 DNA: TGCGCCAGCAGCCAACAGGGGGCGAACACCGGGGAGCTGTTTTTT; clone size: many; D gene: TRBD1; J gene: TRBJ2-2; V gene: TRBV4-1
CDR3 protein: CASSPAGTGTIYEQYF; CDR3 DNA: TGCGCCAGCAGCCCGGCAGGGACAGGGACTATCTACGAGCAGTACTTC; clone size: few; D gene: TRBD1; J gene: TRBJ2-7; V gene: TRBV5-1
CDR3 protein: CASIPTGIYNEQFF; CDR3 DNA: TGTGCCAGCATCCCGACAGGGATCTACAATGAGCAGTTCTTC; clone size: few; D gene: TRBD1; J gene: TRBJ2-1; V gene: TRBV7-2
CDR3 protein: CASSKTNEQYF; CDR3 DNA: TGTGCCAGCAGCAAGACAAACGAGCAGTACTTC; clone size: few; D gene: .; J gene: TRBJ2-7; V gene: TRBV21-1
CDR3 protein: CSSRLYNEQFF; CDR3 DNA: TGCAGTTCTAGACTCTACAATGAGCAGTTCTTC; clone size: many; D gene: .; J gene: TRBJ2-1; V gene: TRBV20-1
CDR3 protein: CASSYGAGGGDRAEQFF; CDR3 DNA: TGTGCCAGCAGTTACGGCGCGGGAGGGGGCGACAGGGCTGAGCAGTTCTTC; clone size: .; D gene: TRBD2; J gene: TRBJ2-1; V gene: TRBV6-5
CDR3 protein: CASSEGTGGWSTDTQYF; CDR3 DNA: TGTGCCAGCAGTGAAGGGACAGGGGGCTGGAGCACAGATACGCAGTATTTT; clone size: once; D gene: TRBD1; J gene: TRBJ2-3; V gene: TRBV25-1
CDR3 protein: CATSDPRERGANVLTF; CDR3 DNA: TGTGCCACCAGTGATCCAAGGGAACGTGGGGCCAACGTCCTGACTTTC; clone size: many; D gene: .; J gene: TRBJ2-6; V gene: TRBV24-1
CDR3 protein: CASSSEVVRTEAFF; CDR3 DNA: TGCGCCAGCAGCTCGGAGGTCGTGAGGACTGAAGCTTTCTTT; clone size: many; D gene: .; J gene: TRBJ1-1; V gene: TRBV5-1
CDR3 protein: CASSRTGVSSEAFF; CDR3 DNA: TGTGCCAGCAGTCGGACAGGGGTTTCGTCTGAAGCTTTCTTT; clone size: many; D gene: TRBD1; J gene: TRBJ1-1; V gene: TRBV6-1
CDR3 protein: CASSSGRVGYTF; CDR3 DNA: TGTGCCAGCAGTTCTGGGAGAGTTGGCTACACCTTC; clone size: many; D gene: .; J gene: TRBJ1-2; V gene: TRBV12-3/TRBV12-4
CDR3 protein: CSATTQYIAASSYEQYF; CDR3 DNA: TGCAGTGCGACGACCCAATATATAGCGGCTAGCTCCTACGAGCAGTACTTC; clone size: many; D gene: .; J gene: TRBJ2-7; V gene: TRBV20-1
CDR3 protein: CASSSSGTVYQPQHF; CDR3 DNA: TGTGCCAGCAGCTCCTCAGGGACAGTCTATCAGCCCCAGCATTTT; clone size: many; D gene: TRBD1; J gene: TRBJ1-5; V gene: TRBV13
CDR3 protein: CASRKFPGLPEETQSF; CDR3 DNA: TGTGCCAGCAGAAAATTCCCGGGACTACCGGAAGAGACCCAGTCCTTC; clone size: .; D gene: TRBD2; J gene: TRBJ2-5; V gene: TRBV2
CDR3 protein: CSASPPGQRNYGYTF; CDR3 DNA: TGCAGTGCTAGCCCCCCGGGACAACGTAACTATGGCTACACCTTC; clone size: .; D gene: .; J gene: TRBJ1-2; V gene: TRBV20-1
CDR3 protein: CASSRVAKNIQYF; CDR3 DNA: TGTGCCAGCAGCCGGGTAGCCAAAAACATTCAGTACTTC; clone size: .; D gene: .; J gene: TRBJ2-4; V gene: TRBV12-3/TRBV12-4
CDR3 protein: CSARARDTGELFF; CDR3 DNA: TGCAGTGCTAGGGCCCGGGACACCGGGGAGCTGTTTTTT; clone size: many; D gene: .; J gene: TRBJ2-2; V gene: TRBV20-1
CDR3 protein: CASSLGVGQYF; CDR3 DNA: TGTGCCAGCAGCTTAGGTGTGGGGCAGTACTTC; clone size: few; D gene: .; J gene: TRBJ2-7; V gene: TRBV7-9
CDR3 protein: CSVGQQPYNEQFF; CDR3 DNA: TGCAGCGTTGGGCAGCAGCCTTACAATGAGCAGTTCTTC; clone size: many; D gene: .; J gene: TRBJ2-1; V gene: TRBV29-1
CDR3 protein: CASSGQGETQYF; CDR3 DNA: TGTGCCAGCAGCGGACAGGGAGAGACCCAGTACTTC; clone size: many; D gene: TRBD1; J gene: TRBJ2-5; V gene: TRBV5-6
CDR3 protein: CSVAGGDGGPVTGELFF; CDR3 DNA: TGCAGCGTTGCTGGTGGAGACGGGGGGCCTGTGACCGGGGAGCTGTTTTTT; clone size: many; D gene: .; J gene: TRBJ2-2; V gene: TRBV29-1
CDR3 protein: CASSQVGLAESSYNEQFF; CDR3 DNA: TGTGCCAGCAGCCAAGTGGGACTAGCGGAGAGCTCCTACAATGAGCAGTTCTTC; clone size: many; D gene: TRBD2; J gene: TRBJ2-1; V gene: TRBV3-1
CDR3 protein: CASSQDRGDEQYF; CDR3 DNA: TGTGCCAGCAGCCAAGATCGGGGGGATGAGCAGTACTTC; clone size: .; D gene: TRBD2; J gene: TRBJ2-7; V gene: TRBV14
CDR3 protein: CSGSIPLAGGRGTQYF; CDR3 DNA: TGCAGTGGTAGCATACCACTAGCGGGAGGACGGGGTACGCAGTATTTT; clone size: .; D gene: TRBD2; J gene: TRBJ2-3; V gene: TRBV20-1
CDR3 protein: CSADTGTSGSGGTDTQYF; CDR3 DNA: TGCAGCGCAGACACCGGGACTAGCGGGAGCGGGGGCACAGATACGCAGTATTTT; clone size: many; D gene: TRBD2; J gene: TRBJ2-3; V gene: TRBV29-1
CDR3 protein: CASSQDRGSGVAKNIQYF; CDR3 DNA: TGCGCCAGCAGCCAAGATCGAGGTAGCGGAGTAGCCAAAAACATTCAGTACTTC; clone size: few; D gene: .; J gene: TRBJ2-4; V gene: TRBV4-1
CDR3 protein: CASSPWTGELFF; CDR3 DNA: TGTGCCAGCTCACCATGGACCGGGGAGCTGTTTTTT; clone size: many; D gene: .; J gene: TRBJ2-2; V gene: TRBV18
CDR3 protein: CSASGTREEQYF; CDR3 DNA: TGCAGTGCTAGTGGGACTAGGGAAGAGCAGTACTTC; clone size: .; D gene: TRBD2; J gene: TRBJ2-7; V gene: TRBV20-1
CDR3 protein: CATRAGNIQYF; CDR3 DNA: TGTGCCACGAGAGCGGGAAACATTCAGTACTTC; clone size: few; D gene: .; J gene: TRBJ2-4; V gene: TRBV12-3/TRBV12-4
CDR3 protein: CASSLTGHSDTQYF; CDR3 DNA: TGTGCCAGCAGCTTAACCGGACATTCAGATACGCAGTATTTT; clone size: few; D gene: .; J gene: TRBJ2-3; V gene: TRBV7-3
CDR3 protein: CASSNGLAGNMNIQYF; CDR3 DNA: TGTGCCAGCAGCAATGGACTAGCGGGAAATATGAACATTCAGTACTTC; clone size: .; D gene: TRBD2; J gene: TRBJ2-4; V gene: TRBV12-3/TRBV12-4
CDR3 protein: CASSFTLQTGDYEQYF; CDR3 DNA: TGCGCCAGCAGCTTCACGCTTCAGACAGGAGACTACGAGCAGTACTTC; clone size: many; D gene: .; J gene: TRBJ2-7; V gene: TRBV5-1
CDR3 protein: CSARAQGPIVNTEAFF; CDR3 DNA: TGCAGTGCTAGGGCACAGGGTCCGATTGTTAACACTGAAGCTTTCTTT; clone size: .; D gene: .; J gene: TRBJ1-1; V gene: TRBV20-1
CDR3 protein: CASSPGTGRQETQYF; CDR3 DNA: TGCGCCAGCAGCCCGGGGACAGGGAGGCAAGAGACCCAGTACTTC; clone size: .; D gene: TRBD1; J gene: TRBJ2-5; V gene: TRBV5-1
CDR3 protein: CSARKGGVFYEQYF; CDR3 DNA: TGCAGTGCTAGGAAAGGGGGGGTCTTCTACGAGCAGTACTTC; clone size: few; D gene: .; J gene: TRBJ2-7; V gene: TRBV20-1
CDR3 protein: CASSPERRNTEAFF; CDR3 DNA: TGTGCCAGCAGCCCCGAGCGCAGGAACACTGAAGCTTTCTTT; clone size: .; D gene: .; J gene: TRBJ1-1; V gene: TRBV11-2
CDR3 protein: CASSYSIAYEQYF; CDR3 DNA: TGTGCCAGCAGTTACTCGATCGCGTACGAGCAGTACTTC; clone size: many; D gene: .; J gene: TRBJ2-7; V gene: TRBV6-2/TRBV6-3
CDR3 protein: CASSRIPGQGYPYEQYF; CDR3 DNA: TGTGCCAGTAGTCGAATCCCCGGGCAGGGATACCCCTACGAGCAGTACTTC; clone size: once; D gene: .; J gene: TRBJ2-7; V gene: TRBV19